The 14 T cell receptor beta chains below come from one sample, sequenced in a study of Ad26.COV2.S vaccination and SARS-CoV-2 variants. Treatment given: around 19 received Ad26.COV2.S at low or high dose, single or two shots; roughly five received placebo; per-sample allocation not given. Vaccine and placebo recipients were sampled on day 63 after the first injection. Measured with immunoSEQ multiplex PCR; TCRdb has only the in-frame clones, and not every one. Among some 480,000 clones listed, approximately 90% were seen once. Source: peripheral blood, taken in a trial of Ad26.COV2.S vaccine versus placebo. Source of these receptors: a person between 18 and 65 years old who received the Ad26.COV2.S COVID-19 vaccine or a placebo.

V gene TRBV25-1 combines with J gene TRBJ1-2, with D perhaps TRBD1 (6 bases). Germline CDR1 is MGHDK and CDR2 is SYGVNS. This CDR3 has 13 amino acids. V was shortened by 8 bases and J by 4 bases, with 14 bases between the two germline ends. The CDR3 DNA reads as TGTGCCAGCGGGGGCAGGGGCATCTATGGCTACACCTTC. Its protein is CASGGRGIYGYTF.

This chain joins TRBV28 and TRBJ2-2; 12 bases match TRBD2. Unmatched junction bases numbered 0, after V lost 3 bases and J lost 1 base. The CDR3 is made up of 16 amino acids. Germline CDR1 MDHEN, CDR2 SYDVKM. CDR3 coding DNA: TGTGCCAGCAGTTTGGGACTAGCGGGGAACACCGGGGAGCTGTTTTTT. It specifies CASSLGLAGNTGELFF.

V and J are TRBV18 and TRBJ1-1; D remains ambiguous. The V end lost 8 bases, the J end lost 3 bases, and 22 bases lay between the germline ends. The CDR3 extends over 16 amino acids. Germline V CDR1 and CDR2: KGHSH, LQKENI. Written as DNA, the CDR3 is TGTGCCAGCGGGCCACAACAGTGGGTTGAGGACACTGAAGCTTTCTTT. Its translation is CASGPQQWVEDTEAFF.

The chain links TRBV7-2 to TRBJ2-5; tentative D call: TRBD2 (7 bases). This CDR3 is 14 amino acids long. The germline gives CDR1 SGHTA, CDR2 FQGNSA. V was trimmed by 2 bases and J by 11 bases, leaving 18 bases between them. The DNA of the CDR3 is TGTGCCAGCAGCTTACTCGGGGGCCGGGGGGTTCAGTACTTC. As protein: CASSLLGGRGVQYF.

The chain links TRBV4-3 to TRBJ2-3; 8 nucleotides agree with TRBD2. From germline, CDR1 is LGHNA and CDR2 YSLEER. The length of the CDR3 is 16 residues. V was pared by 1 base and J by 2 bases, with 5 bases of the junction left unmatched. This CDR3 reads CASSQVSGGLTDTQYF. The CDR3 nucleotides are TGCGCCAGCAGCCAAGTGTCGGGAGGGCTCACAGATACGCAGTATTTT.

This clone was seen only once. This chain links TRBV7-9 with TRBJ2-6; a possible D gene is TRBD2 (6 bases). Germline V gives CDR1 SEHNR, CDR2 FQNEAQ (reference sequence). This CDR3 is built from 17 residues. Between the trimmed V and J ends, which lost 5 bases and 0 bases, there was a span of 14 bases. CDR3 region: CASSLTGRGSGANVLTF. As DNA, the CDR3 is TGTGCCAGCAGCCTCACCGGGCGGGGCTCTGGGGCCAACGTCCTGACTTTC. The variable domain in full, completed from reference TRBV7-9 and TRBJ2-6, reads DTGVSQNPRHKITKRGQNVTFRCDPISEHNRLYWYRQTLGQGPEFLTYFQNEAQLEKSRLLSDRFSAERPKGSFSTLEIQRTEQGDSAMYLCASSLTGRGSGANVLTFGAGSRLTVL.

V and J are TRBV5-1 and TRBJ2-1; 13 bases align to TRBD2. Germline V gene lookup returns CDR1 SGHRS and CDR2 YFSETQ. The CDR3 has 15 amino acids. Losses at the gene ends were 4 bases for V and 8 bases for J; bases not matched to a gene: 6. CDR3 sequence: CASSVRTSGSHEQFF. Written as DNA, the CDR3 is TGCGCCAGCAGCGTCCGGACTAGCGGGAGCCATGAGCAGTTCTTC.

The chain is built from TRBV5-1 and TRBJ1-1, with 10 bases matching TRBD1. Losses at the gene ends were 1 base for V and 8 bases for J; bases not matched to a gene: 8. This CDR3 is 15 amino acids long. Looked up from germline, CDR1 is SGHRS and CDR2 is YFSETQ. CDR3 bases: TGCGCCAGCAGCTTGCCGGGACAGGGGATTTCGGAAGCTTTCTTT. Protein: CASSLPGQGISEAFF. Full variable domain (remainder filled in from reference TRBV5-1 and TRBJ1-1): KAGVTQTPRYLIKTRGQQVTLSCSPISGHRSVSWYQQTPGQGLQFLFEYFSETQRNKGNFPGRFSGRQFSNSRSEMNVSTLELGDSALYLCASSLPGQGISEAFFGQGTRLTVV.

The rearrangement joins TRBV5-1 to TRBJ2-1; 8 bases line up with TRBD2. Trimming took 4 bases from V and 6 from J; bases not matched to a gene: 6. The CDR3 has 14 amino acids. CDR1 SGHRS and CDR2 YFSETQ come from the germline V gene. CDR3 in DNA: TGCGCCAGCAGCGCCCTAGCGGGCACCAATGAGCAGTTCTTC. It codes for CASSALAGTNEQFF.

This chain connects TRBV7-2 to TRBJ1-1; D is possibly TRBD1 (5 bases). Germline CDR1 SGHTA, CDR2 FQGNSA. The CDR3 runs 17 residues. The V and J ends lost 0 bases and 4 bases respectively, with 18 bases between them. The CDR3 region is CASSLARVGSGSTEAFF. DNA for the CDR3: TGTGCCAGCAGCTTAGCTAGGGTTGGATCAGGGTCCACTGAAGCTTTCTTT.

The V and J genes are TRBV5-8 and TRBJ2-7; TRBD1 might be the D (5 bases). The V gene lost 4 bases and the J gene lost 7 bases, with 12 bases spanning the gap. The CDR3 consists of 12 residues. Per germline, CDR1 SGHTS and CDR2 YDEGEE. The CDR3 sequence is CASSRSGREQYF. The CDR3 DNA reads as TGTGCCAGCAGCCGCTCAGGGCGGGAGCAGTACTTC.

With respect to this clone: In the same sample, other DNA sequences code for this CDR3. The chain has TRBV19 and TRBJ1-1; maybe TRBD1 (6 bases). The CDR3 consists of 14 residues. In germline, CDR1 is LNHDA, CDR2 SQIVND (reference sequence). V lost 1 base to trimming and J lost 0 bases, with 6 bases between them. This chain's CDR3 is CASSIGTVNTEAFF. The CDR3 bases are TGTGCCAGTAGTATAGGGACAGTGAACACTGAAGCTTTCTTT.

The rearrangement links TRBV24-1 to TRBJ2-3; 7 positions match TRBD1. This CDR3 has 15 amino acids. Germline V gene lookup returns CDR1 KGHDR and CDR2 SFDVKD. V lost 4 bases and J lost 3; bases outside the gene matches: 6. CDR3 nucleotide sequence: TGTGCCACCAGTGACGACAGGGAGACAACAGATACGCAGTATTTT. Amino acids: CATSDDRETTDTQYF.

The rearrangement joins TRBV6-5 to TRBJ1-2; D possibly corresponds to TRBD1 (6 bases). The CDR3 is 14 amino acids. V was cut by 2 bases and J by 8 bases, with 15 bases left in between. Germline V CDR1 and CDR2: MNHEY, SVGAGI. The CDR3 DNA sequence: TGTGCCAGCAGTTACCCGGGACACACCGAGGGCTACACCTTC. Amino acid sequence: CASSYPGHTEGYTF.